This record covers a single T cell receptor beta chain. Its antigen remains undetermined. The record has no base qualities; no much larger clone is one base away. Inclusive of the bounding cysteine and phenylalanine, the CDR3 is 14 residues long. Solely the CDR3 DNA is kept, with 42 bases framed from the first base. A distance of 13 bases separates the germline ends of V and J, which lose 3 bases and 7 bases respectively. The germline V gene gives CDR1 as SGHTA and CDR2 as FQGNSA. The immunoSEQ hsTCRB kit was used to amplify TCR beta CDR3 regions from genomic DNA. High-throughput TRB CDR3 sequencing was performed on an Illumina HiSeq system. In the source study's methods: The immunoSEQ software was used to analyze sequencing reads, and nonproductive sequences containing premature stops or frame-shifts were excluded. Clonality of the repertoire was calculated as one minus Shannon entropy normalized by log2 of the number of unique productive sequences. TCRdb provides this immuneACCESS table in a form limited to in-frame rearrangements. Some clones are lacking; in checked studies, under half of them reflect an unresolved V gene, and why the rest are absent is not known. V, J and clone size derive from that table, while D and trimming were established from the DNA sequence. Across this sample there are around 100,000 clones, with roughly 96% seen only once. The leading ten clones occupy roughly 3% of the sample.

The sample originates from a study of T cells in pancreatic ductal adenocarcinoma (dated by TCRdb to the late 2010s). About the investigation overall: Surgically resected pancreatic ductal adenocarcinoma specimens were analyzed for the quantity, spatial distribution, and characteristics of both suppressive cells and tumor-infiltrating CD8+ T cells, an effort aimed at clarifying the adaptive T-cell response occurring naturally. The investigation overall reported the following: T-cell clonality showed no significant difference between tumor and blood, with a mean clonality of approximately 0.11 in tumors and approximately 0.072 in blood. Comparisons of clonality between tumor and blood may be biased because tumors are enriched in CD45RO+ effector T cells rather than naive T cells, which biases the comparison toward lower diversity. Because most pancreatic cancer patients present with inoperable disease, the resected cohort was biased toward the minority with early-stage disease. More total productive templates and about 8-fold more unique clonotypes were found in blood samples than in tumor samples.

Pancreatic ductal adenocarcinoma patients who had undergone surgery without neoadjuvant therapy were selected. After peripheral blood was drawn into heparin tubes, PBMCs were separated on a histopaque density gradient and then cryopreserved in roughly 10% DMSO. Using the DNeasy Blood and Tissue Kit with Proteinase K and RNase treatment, genomic DNA was extracted from six or seven PBMC and fewer than ten flash-frozen tumor specimens. The V and J genes are TRBV7-2 and TRBJ1-5, and TRBD1 may be the D gene, going by 5 matching bases. The receptor was isolated from a human donor with pancreatic ductal adenocarcinoma. Material: PBMCs. The nucleotide sequence reads as follows: TGTGCCAGCAGCTTCCGGTTGGAGGGGCAGCCCCAGCATTTT. Its protein product is CASSFRLEGQPQHF.